The sequence of this TCR beta chain was determined in a study of shared clonotypes between healthy human individuals. This CDR3 region has 14 residues. Unmatched junction bases numbered 7, after V lost 5 bases and J lost 5 bases. From germline, CDR1 is SGHTA and CDR2 FQGNSA. Clones were read by immunoSEQ multiplex PCR, and TCRdb kept only the in-frame ones, dropping some. The table includes roughly 1.4 million clones, 98% detected once. The gene calls are TRBV7-2 and TRBJ2-5, with 8 bases identical to TRBD1. Sequences were obtained from naive CD4+ T cells sorted from blood. Subset here: CD45RA+ positively selected. The TCR comes from a man between 25 and 39 years old in good health. CDR3 nucleotides: TGTGCCAGCAGCCCCGACAGGGGTTACGAGACCCAGTACTTC. Its translation is CASSPDRGYETQYF.